The rows below give T cell receptor beta chains drawn from one sample of a study of OX40 agonist ivuxolimab in advanced cancers. Profiled with immunoSEQ multiplex PCR; TCRdb holds only in-frame clones, not every one. Of 65,000 to 100,000 clones detected, 75% to 95% appear once; the ten largest clones hold about 6.6%. The material was CD4+ or CD8+ T cells sorted from blood, obtained in a trial of the OX40 agonist ivuxolimab. Source of these receptors: an adult with an advanced solid tumor such as melanoma, head and neck, liver or kidney cancer. The CDR3 runs from the conserved cysteine through the conserved F or W.

V: TRBV30
J: TRBJ1-2
CDR3: CAWTGGNGYTF

V: TRBV28
J: TRBJ2-4
CDR3: CASSPGTSGRSVKNIQYF

V: TRBV7-2
J: TRBJ2-3
CDR3: CASSSSGARAQYF

V: TRBV5-1
J: TRBJ2-5
CDR3: CASSRTSGSLETQYF

V: TRBV28
J: TRBJ2-1
CDR3: CASSGGGIGHNEQFF

V: TRBV6-1
J: TRBJ1-2
CDR3: CASSDRINYGYTF

V: TRBV4-2
J: TRBJ2-3
CDR3: CASSPLAGVDTQYF

V: TRBV30
J: TRBJ2-7
CDR3: CAYDKGTFVEQYF

V: TRBV19
J: TRBJ2-7
CDR3: CASRRGNEQYF

V: TRBV11-2
J: TRBJ2-6
CDR3: CASSLQGSGANVLTF